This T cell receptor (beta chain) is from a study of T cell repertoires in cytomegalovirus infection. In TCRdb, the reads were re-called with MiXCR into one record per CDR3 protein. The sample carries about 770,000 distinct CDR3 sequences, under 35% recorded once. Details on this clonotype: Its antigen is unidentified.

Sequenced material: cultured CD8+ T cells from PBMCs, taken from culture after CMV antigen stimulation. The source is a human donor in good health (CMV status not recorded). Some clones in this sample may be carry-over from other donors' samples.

In nucleotides, the CDR3 is TGTGCCAGCAGCGGGGTACGGGAATACGAGCAGTACTTC. Protein: CASSGVREYEQYF. This chain joins TRBV6-5 and TRBJ2-7; tentative D call: TRBD2 (5 bases). Germline lookup yields CDR1 MNHEY and CDR2 SVGAGI. The CDR3 contains 13 residues. Trimming left V 6 bases short and J 4 bases short, with 13 bases between.